This entry lists 3 T cell receptor beta chains sequenced from one sample in a study of cytomegalovirus exposure and HLA in healthy donors. Primers for the PCR totalled 60 Vbeta and 13 Jbeta. Some clones are missing from TCRdb's copy, which holds only in-frame ones; the method was immunoSEQ multiplex PCR. The repertoire holds tens of thousands of clones, with 70% to 75% as singletons. Input material: PBMCs. The receptors here all came from a woman aged 45-65 years in good health and CMV-seropositive.

This clone showed up just a few times. V gene TRBV7-9 combines with J gene TRBJ2-1, with D possibly matching TRBD1 (6 bases). Germline V CDR1 and CDR2: SEHNR, FQNEAQ (reference sequence). The CDR3 contains 12 residues. Deletions cut 5 bases from V and 7 bases from J, with 9 bases between. The CDR3, as DNA: TGTGCCAGCAGCCCAGGGGTGAATGAGCAGTTCTTC. Encoded protein: CASSPGVNEQFF.

The chain employs TRBV11-2 and TRBJ2-5; 8 bases are a match to TRBD1. The germline V gene encodes CDR1 SGHAT and CDR2 FQNNGV. With V trimmed by 4 bases and J by 2 bases, 3 bases remained unmatched. The CDR3 loop spans 14 amino acids. This chain's CDR3 is CASSSNRGQETQYF. The CDR3 bases are TGTGCCAGCAGCTCCAACAGGGGGCAAGAGACCCAGTACTTC.

The V and J genes are TRBV11-2 and TRBJ1-1; TRBD1 is a possible D gene (5 bases). CDR3 length: 14 amino acids. Germline V gene lookup returns CDR1 SGHAT and CDR2 FQNNGV. V dropped 6 bases and J dropped 2 bases, with 13 bases sitting between them. CDR3 residues: CASSQKGFNTEAFF. CDR3 coding DNA: TGTGCCAGCAGTCAGAAGGGGTTTAACACTGAAGCTTTCTTT.